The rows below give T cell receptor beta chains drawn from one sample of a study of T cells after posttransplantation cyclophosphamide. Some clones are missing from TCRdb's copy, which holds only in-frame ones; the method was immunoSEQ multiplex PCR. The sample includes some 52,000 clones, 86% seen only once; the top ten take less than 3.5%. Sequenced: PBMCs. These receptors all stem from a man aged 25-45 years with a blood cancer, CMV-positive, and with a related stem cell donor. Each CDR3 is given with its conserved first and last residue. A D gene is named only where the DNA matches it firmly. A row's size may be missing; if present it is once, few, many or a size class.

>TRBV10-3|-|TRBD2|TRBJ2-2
TGTGCCATCAGGTTTGGAGCGGGAGTCAACACCGGGGAGCTGTTTTTT
CAIRFGAGVNTGELFF
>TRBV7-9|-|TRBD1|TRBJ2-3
TGTGCCAGCAGCCCAGGGACAGTAACAGATACGCAGTATTTT
CASSPGTVTDTQYF
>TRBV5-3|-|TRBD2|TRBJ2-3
TGTGCCAGAAGCTTTACTAGCGGGAGGGCCGGAAGGACAGATACGCAGTATTTT
CARSFTSGRAGRTDTQYF
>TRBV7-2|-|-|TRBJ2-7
TGTGCCAGCAGCTTAGTGGCCTCAGGCTACGAGCAGTACTTC
CASSLVASGYEQYF
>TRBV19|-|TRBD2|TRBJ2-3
TGTGCCAGTAGTATCACGGGGGGACTAGCGGCAGATACGCAGTATTTT
CASSITGGLAADTQYF
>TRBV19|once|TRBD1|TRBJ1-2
TGTGCCAGTACTGACAGGGGAAACTATGGCTACACCTTC
CASTDRGNYGYTF
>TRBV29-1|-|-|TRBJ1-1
TGCAGCGTTGTCTGGGGGCGGGCCACTGAAGCTTTCTTT
CSVVWGRATEAFF
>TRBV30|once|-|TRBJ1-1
TGTGCCTGGACCCCGTCTGGGCTGTGGACTGAAGCTTTCTTT
CAWTPSGLWTEAFF
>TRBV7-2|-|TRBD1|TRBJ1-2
TGTGCCAGCAGCACGACAGGGGTCGATGCTAACTATGGCTACACCTTC
CASSTTGVDANYGYTF
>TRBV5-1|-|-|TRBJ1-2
TGCGCCAGCAGACCAGCGCAGGGGAACTATGGCTACACCTTC
CASRPAQGNYGYTF
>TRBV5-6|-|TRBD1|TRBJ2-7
TGTGCCAGCAGCTTGACGGGGACAGACGAGCAGTACTTC
CASSLTGTDEQYF
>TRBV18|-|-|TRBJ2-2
TGTGCCAGCTCACGTGAGGCGAACACCGGGGAGCTGTTTTTT
CASSREANTGELFF
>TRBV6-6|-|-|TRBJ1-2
TGTGCCAGCAGCCCACCGGGAGTAGGGGTTGAGGGCTACACCTTC
CASSPPGVGVEGYTF
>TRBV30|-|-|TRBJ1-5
TGTGCCTGGAGTGTGGGCATCGATAGCAATCAGCCCCAGCATTTT
CAWSVGIDSNQPQHF
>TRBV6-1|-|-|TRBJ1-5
TGTGCCAGCAGTCCCACAGCAGATAGCAATCAGCCCCAGCATTTT
CASSPTADSNQPQHF
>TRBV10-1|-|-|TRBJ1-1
TGCGCCAGCAGTTTATTTCTCAGGGGTTCTCACCCAATTGAAGCTTTCTTT
CASSLFLRGSHPIEAFF
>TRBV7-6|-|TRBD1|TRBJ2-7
TGTGCCAGCAGCTCTCGGGACAGCTCCTACGAGCAGTACTTC
CASSSRDSSYEQYF